The clone carrying this T cell receptor (beta chain) was picked up a small number of times. The antigen is undetermined. TCRdb fed the 5' RACE reads into MiXCR, producing one record per CDR3 protein. Here the sample spans roughly 1.6 million distinct CDR3 sequences, around a third being singletons. Germline CDR1 and CDR2: MGHRA and YSYEKL. This CDR3 has 14 amino acids. Trimming took off 0 bases at V and 4 bases at J, with 9 bases between the two ends. This sample was taken from a study of identical twins. Overall study results and limits: Memory repertoires showed no such pattern, whereas abundant cord blood beta clonotypes carried fewer insertions.

The sequenced sample was cord blood. V usage is TRBV4-1 and J usage is TRBJ1-2; unclear D gene. This receptor was taken from a newborn girl in good health. The CDR3 coding sequence is TGCGCCAGCAGCCAAGAGCAATTCAGCTATGGCTACACCTTC. Amino acids: CASSQEQFSYGYTF.